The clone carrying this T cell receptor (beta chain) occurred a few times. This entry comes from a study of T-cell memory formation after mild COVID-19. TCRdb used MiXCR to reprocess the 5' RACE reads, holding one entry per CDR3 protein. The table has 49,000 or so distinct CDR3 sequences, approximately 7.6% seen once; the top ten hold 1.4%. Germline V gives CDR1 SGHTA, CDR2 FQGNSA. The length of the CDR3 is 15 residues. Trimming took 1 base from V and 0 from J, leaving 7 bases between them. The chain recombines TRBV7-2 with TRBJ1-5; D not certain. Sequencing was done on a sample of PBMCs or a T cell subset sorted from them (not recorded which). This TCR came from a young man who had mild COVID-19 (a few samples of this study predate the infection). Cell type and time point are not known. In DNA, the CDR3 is TGTGCCAGCAGCTTAGAAGGGTATAGCAATCAGCCCCAGCATTTT. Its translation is CASSLEGYSNQPQHF.